These T cell receptor beta chains were read from a single sample in a study of T cells in localized non-small cell lung cancer. Data came from immunoSEQ multiplex PCR; TCRdb stores just in-frame clones and leaves some out. The sample lists around 24,000 clones, about 90% seen once, with about 31% in the top ten. The material was peripheral blood, obtained before any cancer treatment. The receptor source for this set is a male donor aged 60 or over with stage I squamous cell lung carcinoma. The CDR3 runs from the conserved cysteine through the conserved F or W. A D gene is named only where the DNA matches it firmly. Size values are once, few and many counts, or a class for expanded clones, and some rows have none.

D gene	V gene	J gene	clone size	CDR3 protein	CDR3 DNA
NA	TRBV5-1	TRBJ2-7	NA	CASSYGTRSYEQYF	TGCGCCAGCAGCTACGGAACACGCTCCTACGAGCAGTACTTC
NA	TRBV10-3	TRBJ2-7	once	CAISELMGLGEEQYF	TGTGCCATCAGTGAGTTAATGGGTTTGGGAGAAGAGCAGTACTTC
NA	TRBV11-3	TRBJ1-1	NA	CASSWAMNTEAFF	TGTGCCAGCAGCTGGGCAATGAACACTGAAGCTTTCTTT
NA	TRBV7-9	TRBJ1-3	NA	CASSSQGPSGNTIYF	TGTGCCAGCAGCTCCCAGGGACCGTCTGGAAACACCATATATTTT
TRBD1	TRBV7-9	TRBJ1-6	NA	CASSKGTGFYNSPLHF	TGTGCCAGCAGCAAAGGGACAGGATTCTATAATTCACCCCTCCACTTT
NA	TRBV2	TRBJ1-1	few	CASRRELNTEAFF	TGTGCCAGCAGGAGGGAACTGAACACTGAAGCTTTCTTT
NA	TRBV27	TRBJ1-6	NA	CASTRSGTAINSPLHF	TGTGCCAGCACCCGCTCTGGGACGGCGATAAATTCACCCCTCCACTTT
NA	TRBV4-3	TRBJ2-7	NA	CASSPSRGSSYEQYF	TGCGCCAGCAGTCCCAGTCGGGGGAGCTCCTACGAGCAGTACTTC
NA	TRBV6-5	TRBJ1-1	NA	CASSFQGTEAFF	TGTGCCAGCAGTTTCCAGGGGACTGAAGCTTTCTTT
NA	TRBV5-4	TRBJ2-1	NA	CASSFDSARFNEQFF	TGTGCCAGCAGCTTTGATAGCGCTCGATTCAATGAGCAGTTCTTC
NA	TRBV6-5	TRBJ2-7	NA	CASSSGLEVGEQYF	TGTGCCAGCAGTTCCGGCCTTGAAGTGGGCGAGCAGTACTTC
TRBD2	TRBV6-5	TRBJ2-1	once	CASSRTSGAYNEQFF	TGTGCCAGCAGCCGGACTAGCGGGGCTTACAATGAGCAGTTCTTC
NA	TRBV5-8	TRBJ2-2	few	CASSLIRETGELFF	TGTGCCAGCAGCTTGATTAGGGAAACAGGGGAGCTGTTTTTT
NA	TRBV4-3	TRBJ1-4	NA	CASSQVLIVQNEKLFF	TGCGCCAGCAGCCAAGTTCTTATAGTCCAGAATGAAAAACTGTTTTTT
NA	TRBV30	TRBJ2-1	NA	CAWSVGFSSYNEQFF	TGTGCCTGGAGTGTTGGCTTCAGCTCCTACAATGAGCAGTTCTTC
NA	TRBV9	TRBJ2-5	NA	CASSVVGSSGETQYF	TGTGCCAGCAGCGTAGTAGGAAGTTCTGGAGAGACCCAGTACTTC
NA	TRBV2	TRBJ1-4	NA	CASTSSRQTEKLFF	TGTGCCAGCACCAGTTCACGACAGACTGAAAAACTGTTTTTT
NA	TRBV7-9	TRBJ2-3	NA	CASSFLTDTQYF	TGTGCCAGCAGCTTTCTCACAGATACGCAGTATTTT
NA	TRBV15	TRBJ1-5	NA	CATSRAGYTDTQHF	TGTGCCACCAGCAGGGCGGGGTACACAGATACGCAGCATTTT
NA	TRBV6-5	TRBJ1-4	NA	CASSYKGTANEKLFF	TGTGCCAGCAGTTATAAGGGTACAGCTAATGAAAAACTGTTTTTT
NA	TRBV2	TRBJ1-4	NA	CASSGTGATTNEKLFF	TGTGCCAGCAGTGGGACTGGCGCGACAACTAATGAAAAACTGTTTTTT
NA	TRBV6-1	TRBJ1-5	NA	CASRIIANQPQHF	TGTGCCAGCAGGATCATAGCTAATCAGCCCCAGCATTTT
NA	TRBV7-9	TRBJ2-3	NA	CASSLEGGFVMQYF	TGTGCCAGCAGCTTAGAGGGTGGCTTTGTGATGCAGTATTTT
NA	TRBV5-3	TRBJ2-1	NA	CARYSRGWNEQFF	TGTGCCAGATACTCGCGGGGCTGGAATGAGCAGTTCTTC
NA	TRBV7-3	TRBJ2-2	NA	CASSRVVSGELFF	TGTGCCAGCAGCCGCGTCGTCTCCGGGGAGCTGTTTTTT
NA	TRBV5-1	TRBJ1-1	once	CASSLVGPRNTEAFF	TGCGCCAGCAGCTTGGTAGGACCGAGGAACACTGAAGCTTTCTTT
NA	TRBV7-2	TRBJ1-1	once	CASSPTDRQAFF	TGTGCCAGCAGCCCCACCGACAGGCAAGCTTTCTTT
TRBD2	TRBV7-9	TRBJ2-1	once	CASSEPGLAGNEQFF	TGTGCCAGCAGCGAACCGGGACTAGCGGGTAATGAGCAGTTCTTC
NA	TRBV6-5	TRBJ1-6	NA	CASSYSWSSYNSPLHF	TGTGCCAGCAGTTACTCTTGGAGCTCCTATAATTCACCCCTCCACTTT
TRBD1	TRBV6-6	TRBJ2-1	NA	CASSFLTGQAYNEQFF	TGTGCCAGCAGTTTCCTGACAGGGCAGGCCTACAATGAGCAGTTCTTC
NA	TRBV30	TRBJ2-5	NA	CAWNPTYQETQYF	TGTGCCTGGAACCCGACGTACCAAGAGACCCAGTACTTC
TRBD2	TRBV11-1	TRBJ2-1	medium-sized	CASSPKRESYNEQFF	TGTGCCAGCAGCCCTAAGCGGGAGTCCTACAATGAGCAGTTCTTC
NA	TRBV7-2	TRBJ2-3	NA	CASSLVWDHTDTQYF	TGTGCCAGCAGCTTAGTGTGGGACCACACAGATACGCAGTATTTT
NA	TRBV2	TRBJ1-6	NA	CASRAARVYSPLHF	TGTGCCAGCAGGGCGGCCAGGGTCTACTCACCCCTCCACTTT
TRBD2	TRBV5-4	TRBJ2-7	NA	CASSSTSGKYEQYF	TGTGCCAGCAGCTCAACTAGCGGGAAATACGAGCAGTACTTC
TRBD2	TRBV4-1	TRBJ2-5	NA	CASSQDGVGRGETQYF	TGCGCCAGCAGCCAAGACGGGGTCGGGAGGGGAGAGACCCAGTACTTC
TRBD1	TRBV6-1	TRBJ1-5	NA	CASSEARRTGNQPQHF	TGTGCCAGCAGTGAAGCGCGTAGGACAGGGAATCAGCCCCAGCATTTT